The 14 T cell receptor beta chains below come from one sample, sequenced in a study of T-cell reconstitution after alpha-beta-depleted transplantation in children. The library targeted TCRbeta and was prepared with unique molecular identifiers. Each CDR3 protein gets one entry after TCRdb re-called the PCR reads with MiXCR. This table has about 420,000 distinct CDR3 sequences, about 11% appearing once. Specimen: PBMCs from the stem cell graft donor, collected from the stem cell graft. The receptors shown here come from a human donor who donated a stem cell graft to a child with acute myeloid leukemia.

At least ten counts were recorded for this clonotype. The V and J genes are TRBV20-1 and TRBJ2-3; D is unclear. The CDR3 totals 12 residues. Trimming cost V 3 bases and J 1 base, with 5 bases left between them. Germline-derived CDR1 and CDR2 are DFQATT and SNEGSKA (reference sequence). The CDR3 coding sequence is TGCAGTGCTAGTGGCCGCACAGATACGCAGTATTTT. Encoded protein: CSASGRTDTQYF.

The sample holds a few counts of this clonotype. The rearrangement joins TRBV20-1 to TRBJ2-5, with D maybe TRBD2 (5 bases). CDR3 size: 12 residues. CDR1 DFQATT and CDR2 SNEGSKA come from the germline V gene (reference sequence). With 8 bases removed from V and 1 base from J, the gap between germline ends came to 11 bases. The CDR3 region has the DNA TGCAGTCCCGAACGGGGCCAAGAGACCCAGTACTTC. It encodes CSPERGQETQYF.

This clonotype showed up many times. A read error may produce the germline difference seen at one junction end. CDR3 sequence (DNA): TGTGCTAGCAGCCTTACTAGCGATCCTACTAATGAGCAGTTCTTC. It encodes CASSLTSDPTNEQFF. The V call is TRBV7-7, the J call TRBJ2-1; TRBD2 matches 7 bases. The V gene's germline CDR1 is SSHAT and CDR2 FNYEAQ (reference sequence). This CDR3 has 15 amino acids.

There are a few counts of this clonotype. The chain joins TRBV2 to TRBJ1-5; TRBD1 is a possible D gene (5 bases). CDR1 is SNHLY, CDR2 FYNNEI, per germline. The CDR3 runs 16 residues. V lost 6 bases and J 2 bases, leaving 17 bases between the germline ends. CDR3 region: CASSLALGGGNQPQHF. CDR3 nucleotide sequence: TGTGCCAGCAGCTTGGCCTTGGGGGGTGGCAATCAGCCCCAGCATTTT.

This clonotype was detected many times. The CDR3 bases are TGTGCCAGCAGTCCTGGGGACAGGGGAAGCAATCAGCCCCAGCATTTT. Translation gives CASSPGDRGSNQPQHF. The chain recombines TRBV12-3 or TRBV12-4 with TRBJ1-5; 10 bases map to TRBD1. The CDR3 runs to 16 residues. J lost 1 base, V lost 5 bases, and 5 bases had no gene match.

V and J are TRBV7-2 and TRBJ2-7; D remains ambiguous. The CDR3 length is 16 residues. The germline V gene encodes CDR1 SGHTA and CDR2 FQGNSA. With 0 bases removed from V and 2 bases from J, the gap between germline ends came to 14 bases. The CDR3 protein is CASSLASAKTPYEQYF. In nucleotides, the CDR3 is TGTGCCAGCAGCTTAGCTAGTGCCAAAACCCCCTACGAGCAGTACTTC.

This clonotype appeared many times. The V gene is TRBV12-3 or TRBV12-4, the J gene TRBJ2-5; a possible D gene is TRBD2 (6 bases). The CDR3 extends over 13 amino acids. The V end was cut by 3 bases, the J end by 4 bases, with 9 bases between. In DNA, the CDR3 is TGTGCCAGCAGTTTCCGGGGGTCAGAGACCCAGTACTTC. This codes for CASSFRGSETQYF.

This clonotype occurred a few times. V and J are TRBV20-1 and TRBJ2-4, with D perhaps matching TRBD2 (5 bases). The CDR3 has 14 residues. Germline V lookup: CDR1 DFQATT, CDR2 SNEGSKA (reference sequence). Trimming left V 3 bases short and J 6 bases short, with 15 bases between. DNA of the CDR3: TGCAGTGCTAGCCCTAGGAGACTAAGAAACATTCAGTACTTC. Protein: CSASPRRLRNIQYF.

This clonotype was counted at least ten times. This chain joins TRBV6-6 and TRBJ1-1; D unresolved. V lost 7 bases and J lost 7, with 10 bases in between. Germline CDR1 is MNHNY and CDR2 is SVGAGI (reference sequence). CDR3 length equals 11 residues. The CDR3 coding sequence is TGTGCCAGCATGGGTGTACTTGAAGCTTTCTTT. Its translation is CASMGVLEAFF.

The chain joins TRBV20-1 to TRBJ1-4, with TRBD1 matching over 11 bases. Per germline, CDR1 DFQATT and CDR2 SNEGSKA (reference sequence). The V gene end was trimmed by 6 bases and the J gene end by 7 bases; junction bases not matched to a gene: 7. CDR3 length equals 14 residues. CDR3 amino acids: CSALPGQGGEKLFF. The CDR3 nucleotides are TGCAGTGCGTTACCGGGACAGGGGGGTGAAAAACTGTTTTTT.

The V call is TRBV5-1, the J call TRBJ2-1; perhaps D is TRBD1 or TRBD2 (6 bases each). The CDR3 contains 14 residues. CDR1 is SGHRS and CDR2 is YFSETQ in the germline V gene. Trimming shortened V by 0 bases and J by 9 bases, and 13 bases separated the two germline ends. The CDR3 region is CASSLGTGASEQFF. CDR3 in DNA: TGCGCCAGCAGCTTGGGGACGGGGGCCTCTGAGCAGTTCTTC.

V and J are TRBV4-3 and TRBJ1-1; tentatively, D is TRBD1 (6 bases). Germline-derived CDR1 and CDR2 are LGHNA and YSLEER. The V gene lost 0 bases and the J gene lost 8 bases, with 10 bases spanning the gap. There are 13 residues in the CDR3. The CDR3 nucleotides read TGCGCCAGCAGCCAAGATACAGGGCGGGAAGCTTTCTTT. It translates to CASSQDTGREAFF.

The sample holds a few counts of this clonotype. The V and J genes are TRBV20-1 and TRBJ2-3; tentatively, D is TRBD1 (6 bases). CDR3 length equals 15 residues. Germline V gene lookup returns CDR1 DFQATT and CDR2 SNEGSKA (reference sequence). The V and J ends lost 0 bases and 3 bases respectively, with 13 bases between them. CDR3 in amino acids: CSARDFGRGTDTQYF. The DNA of the CDR3 is TGCAGTGCTAGAGATTTCGGCAGGGGAACAGATACGCAGTATTTT.

This clonotype was detected a few times. This chain joins TRBV5-1 and TRBJ1-2, with 7 positions matching TRBD1. This CDR3 has 13 residues. Germline-derived CDR1 and CDR2 are SGHRS and YFSETQ. The junction had 8 bases not matched to a gene; V was cut back by 4 bases and J by 8 bases. The CDR3 DNA follows: TGCGCCAGCAGCGAGACAGGGCTACGCGGCTACACCTTC. It is translated as CASSETGLRGYTF.